This TCR beta chain was obtained from a study of CD8 T cells in Susac syndrome. V lost 4 bases to trimming and J lost 3 bases, with 12 bases between them. Germline CDR1 reads SGHNT; CDR2 reads YYREEE (reference sequence). This CDR3 has 14 residues. CD8+ and CD4+ blood T cells underwent TCR beta sequencing. With random hexamers, roughly 0.45 to 1 ug RNA was reverse transcribed. Amplification of the TCR beta CDR3 was carried out by immunoSEQ multiplex PCR, which spanned a total of 54 Vbeta and 13 Jbeta segments. TCRdb reprocessed the immunoSEQ multiplex PCR reads with MiXCR, giving one entry per CDR3 protein. The table lists roughly 200,000 distinct CDR3 sequences, approximately 95% of them singletons.

Source material: CD4+ T cells from PBMCs. The sequence derives from a human donor in good health. V is TRBV5-4 and J is TRBJ2-3; D gene uncertain. The CDR3, as DNA: TGTGCCAGCAGCGTCCGTCAAGGGACAGATACGCAGTATTTT. It translates to CASSVRQGTDTQYF.